This T cell receptor beta chain was retrieved from a study of blood T cell repertoires in COVID-19. This table comes from immunoSEQ multiplex PCR, and its TCRdb copy is limited to in-frame clones, with some not included. The table has around 230,000 clones, more than 80% seen once. The receptor's source is a man aged 25 to 45 who had recovered from COVID-19. The sequenced sample consisted of peripheral blood.

The CDR3 is CASSLKDRNTEAFF. The DNA of the CDR3 is TGTGCCAGCAGCCTAAAAGACAGGAACACTGAAGCTTTCTTT. The chain carries TRBV5-5 and TRBJ1-1; perhaps TRBD1 as D (5 bases). Germline loops: CDR1 SGHKS, CDR2 YYEKEE (reference sequence). Trimming took off 4 bases at V and 1 base at J, with 11 bases between the two ends. CDR3 size: 14 residues.